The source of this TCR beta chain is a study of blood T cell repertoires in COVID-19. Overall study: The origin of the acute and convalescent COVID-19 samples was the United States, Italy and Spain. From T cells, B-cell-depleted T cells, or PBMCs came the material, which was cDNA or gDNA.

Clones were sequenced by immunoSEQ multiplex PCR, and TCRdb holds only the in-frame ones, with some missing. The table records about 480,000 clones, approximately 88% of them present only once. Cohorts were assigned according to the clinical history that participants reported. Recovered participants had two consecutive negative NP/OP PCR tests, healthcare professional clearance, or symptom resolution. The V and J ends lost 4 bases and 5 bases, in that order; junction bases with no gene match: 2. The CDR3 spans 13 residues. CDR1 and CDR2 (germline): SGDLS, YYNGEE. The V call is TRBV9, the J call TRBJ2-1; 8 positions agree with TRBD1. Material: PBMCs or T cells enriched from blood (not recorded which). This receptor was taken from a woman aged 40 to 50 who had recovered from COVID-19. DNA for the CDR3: TGTGCCAGCAGCCTGACAGGGGACAATGAGCAGTTCTTC. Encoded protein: CASSLTGDNEQFF.